The clone carrying this TCR beta chain was seen only a few times. Antigen unknown. This entry comes from a study of metastatic and nonmetastatic thyroid tumors. In the study overall: Repertoires of blood and of tissue (tumor or nodule) from malignant and benign thyroid patients were compared. General study points: Compared with benign nodules, malignant thyroid tumors were reported to have significantly higher TCR beta diversity in both blood and tumor.

Germline CDR1 ENHRY, CDR2 SYGVKD. The V gene end was trimmed by 5 bases and the J gene end by 0 bases; junction bases not matched to a gene: 2. CDR3 length: 16 residues. In the study's own analysis: Built for papillary thyroid cancer, a distant-metastasis classifier drew on CDR3 differences across clinicopathological groups. TCRdb ran MiXCR on the PCR reads. The V and J calls here are based on TCRdb, not the publication. The data contain fewer than 20,000 clones, around 30% of them singletons. Not a single patient had been given any form of treatment at any point before undergoing thyroid surgery. The rearrangement uses TRBV10-3 and TRBJ2-7, with 15 nucleotides matching TRBD2. This clonotype originated in a male donor with papillary thyroid cancer or a benign thyroid nodule (not recorded which). Some clones in this sample may be carry-over from other donors' samples. Material for sequencing was tumor tissue. The chain's CDR3 is CAISPGLAGGSYEQYF. In DNA, the CDR3 is TGTGCCATCAGTCCGGGACTAGCGGGAGGCTCCTACGAGCAGTACTTC.